The clone carrying this T cell receptor (beta chain) was counted ten times or more. Library preparation tagged each individual cDNA molecule with a unique molecular identifier. TCRdb reprocessed the RACE reads via MiXCR and lists one record per CDR3 protein. Here the sample spans 40,000 to 45,000 distinct CDR3 sequences, 3.7% being singletons. The record originates from a study of human T cells and chemical hapten exposure. This CDR3 spans 16 amino acids. Documented time point: healthy volunteer bleed at 6 weeks. Total RNA was extracted from unfractionated whole blood. This receptor was taken from a human donor in good health. Some clones in this sample may be carry-over from other donors' samples. The chain carries TRBV21-1 and TRBJ1-1. TRBV21-1 is an annotated pseudogene. The sequenced sample consisted of whole blood. The CDR3 protein is CASSFKVAGRRTEAFF. DNA for the CDR3: TGTGCCAGCAGCTTCAAGGTGGCAGGGAGGCGGACTGAAGCTTTCTTT.